This note documents a single T cell receptor (beta chain) sequence. The antigen is unknown. Every donor had one or more pre-ART and two or more post-ART PBMC samples. The data derive from a study of long-term antiretroviral therapy in people with HIV. Study results and limitations: Blood dates from 2004 to 2017, possibly under older ART regimens.

The run of the v3.0 immunoSEQ assay was at survey level. Produced via immunoSEQ multiplex PCR; TCRdb's table is partial and in-frame only. The table has some 17,000 clones, roughly 78% seen once. The receptor comes from a man aged 25 to 40 with HIV. Sequencing used unsorted PBMCs, obtained at the start of antiretroviral therapy.

The CDR3 sequence is CASLRSGAPLAKNIQYF. The CDR3 DNA reads TGTGCCAGCCTCCGTTCCGGGGCTCCTTTAGCCAAAAACATTCAGTACTTC. V usage is TRBV28 and J usage is TRBJ2-4, with D perhaps being TRBD1 or TRBD2 (5 bases each). The CDR3 length is 17 residues. CDR1 and CDR2 from the germline V gene are MDHEN and SYDVKM. Trimming cost V 8 bases and J 0 bases, with 20 bases left between them.